The 5 T cell receptor beta chains below were found in one sample sequenced in a study of early stage breast cancer tumors. Sequencing used immunoSEQ multiplex PCR; TCRdb keeps in-frame clones, though not all of them. This table has roughly 58,000 clones, over 80% appearing once. The sequencing input was blood. Receptors were obtained from a person aged 70 to 85 with breast cancer.

V is TRBV6-1 and J is TRBJ2-7; perhaps TRBD1 as D (7 bases). V lost 7 bases and J 0 bases, leaving 16 bases between the germline ends. The germline CDR1 and CDR2 sequences are MNHNS and SASEGT. This CDR3 is built from 15 residues. As DNA, the CDR3 is TGTGCCAGCACCCCCTGGAGGGGGCGCTCCTACGAGCAGTACTTC. This gives the protein CASTPWRGRSYEQYF.

This chain links TRBV28 with TRBJ2-1, with TRBD2 identical over 7 bases. After removal of 5 bases from V and 5 bases from J, the junction contained 9 bases not matched to a gene. The CDR3 loop spans 15 amino acids. Germline lookup yields CDR1 MDHEN and CDR2 SYDVKM. The CDR3 DNA reads as TGTGCCAGCAGTGGGGGAGGGGCTAAGGACAATGAGCAGTTCTTC. This codes for CASSGGGAKDNEQFF.

V usage is TRBV7-6 and J usage is TRBJ2-7; TRBD2 aligns across 8 bases. Trimming removed 5 bases from V and 5 bases from J; junction bases left unmatched: 2. This CDR3 is 12 amino acids long. CDR1 and CDR2 (germline): SGHVS, FNYEAQ. The DNA of the CDR3 is TGTGCCAGCAGCCCCGGGGGGGACGAGCAGTACTTC. It specifies CASSPGGDEQYF. Full variable domain (remainder filled in from reference TRBV7-6 and TRBJ2-7): GAGVSQSPRYKVTKRGQDVALRCDPISGHVSLYWYRQALGQGPEFLTYFNYEAQQDKSGLPNDRFSAERPEGSISTLTIQRTEQRDSAMYRCASSPGGDEQYFGPGTRLTVT.

The chain employs TRBV9 and TRBJ1-6, with D perhaps TRBD1 (6 bases). V was cut by 3 bases and J by 6 bases, with 19 bases left in between. This CDR3 has 17 amino acids. The germline V gene has CDR1 SGDLS and CDR2 YYNGEE. The CDR3 sequence: CASSAGGGPIPNSPLHF. The DNA of the CDR3 is TGTGCCAGCAGCGCGGGCGGGGGCCCGATACCTAATTCACCCCTCCACTTT.

This chain connects TRBV10-2 to TRBJ2-5; 14 bases line up with TRBD2. CDR3 length: 16 amino acids. Germline-derived CDR1 and CDR2 are WSHSY and SAAADI. V trimming: 4 bases; J trimming: 0 bases; junction bases outside the gene matches: 1. In nucleotides, the CDR3 is TGCGCCAGCAGTGGACTAGCGGGGGGGAACCAAGAGACCCAGTACTTC. Its translation is CASSGLAGGNQETQYF.